The 9 T cell receptor beta chains reported below all come from one sample, sequenced in a study of monozygotic twins with inflammatory bowel disease. TCRdb reprocessed the 5' RACE reads, with one entry per CDR3 protein and no DNA. The sample table sets out roughly 330,000 distinct CDR3 sequences. The sequenced sample was blood. These receptors all stem from a human donor with ulcerative colitis or Crohn's disease, or a healthy co-twin of an affected twin (not recorded which).

The rearrangement joins TRBV25-1 to TRBJ1-2; as DNA is missing, the TRBD1 call by TCRdb cannot be tested. Germline CDR1 is MGHDK and CDR2 is SYGVNS. CDR3 size: 15 residues. This chain's CDR3 is CASSASTGDPYGYTF.

V and J are TRBV7-2 and TRBJ1-2; TCRdb lists TRBD1, though no DNA is available to test this call. CDR3 length equals 15 residues. CDR1 and CDR2 from the germline V gene are SGHTA and FQGNSA. The CDR3 loop reads CASSLAWDGRRGYTF. Together with reference TRBV7-2 and TRBJ1-2, the CDR3 gives the full variable domain: GAGVSQSPSNKVTEKGKDVELRCDPISGHTALYWYRQSLGQGLEFLIYFQGNSAPDKSGLPSDRFSAERTGGSVSTLTIQRTQQEDSAVYLCASSLAWDGRRGYTFGSGTRLTVV.

The chain's CDR3 is CASSSGTGAPYNEQFF. The chain links TRBV5-1 to TRBJ2-1; absent DNA, TCRdb's TRBD1 call cannot be checked. CDR3 length: 16 amino acids. Germline CDR1 and CDR2: SGHRS and YFSETQ.

This rearrangement joins TRBV15 to TRBJ1-2. CDR3 length: 12 amino acids. CDR1 is LNHNV and CDR2 is YYDKDF in the germline V gene (reference sequence). CDR3 sequence: CATSKDNYGYTF.

J is TRBJ2-5 and V is TRBV11-2. The length of the CDR3 is 14 residues. Looked up from germline, CDR1 is SGHAT and CDR2 is FQNNGV. The CDR3 loop is CASSLERGRETQYF.

The V gene is TRBV12-3 or TRBV12-4, the J gene TRBJ2-5; the D gene TCRdb calls, TRBD1, cannot be checked with no DNA. CDR3 length: 11 amino acids. CDR3 residues: CASSGGKTQYF.

This chain connects TRBV10-2 to TRBJ1-1; the TCRdb D gene call, TRBD1, has no DNA to confirm it. The CDR3 has 15 amino acids. Germline CDR1 reads WSHSY; CDR2 reads SAAADI. The CDR3 sequence is CASSKLRTGPTEAFF.

The chain couples TRBV20-1 to TRBJ1-6. Germline V CDR1 and CDR2: DFQATT, SNEGSKA (reference sequence). This CDR3 comprises 13 residues. The CDR3 region is CSAHQRRDSPLHF.

V gene TRBV6-1 combines with J gene TRBJ1-1; lacking DNA, the TRBD1 call made by TCRdb goes unchecked. The germline CDR1 and CDR2 sequences are MNHNS and SASEGT. The CDR3 runs 15 residues. CDR3 loop: CASRPRGKGNTEAFF.